This entry lists 18 T cell receptor beta chains sequenced from one sample in a study of T cell responses to AZD1222 COVID-19 vaccine. Profiling relied on immunoSEQ multiplex PCR, and the TCRdb table lists in-frame clones only, not all of them. The top ten hold approximately 15% of the sample, which has 95,000 to 100,000 clones, more than 70% seen once. The sequencing here drew on peripheral blood, taken 28 days after the second AZD1222 dose. These receptors were obtained from an adult who received the AZD1222 COVID-19 vaccine.

The V and J genes are TRBV7-8 and TRBJ1-1; the match to TRBD1 covers 9 bases. The CDR3 loop spans 20 amino acids. Germline V gives CDR1 SGHVS, CDR2 FQNEAQ. The V and J ends lost 5 bases and 4 bases, in that order; junction bases with no gene match: 23. The CDR3 region has the DNA TGTGCCAGCAGCACTCACAGGGGGCAAACCCAAACTTACTTCCGCACTGAAGCTTTCTTT. Encoded protein: CASSTHRGQTQTYFRTEAFF.

With regard to this clone: The identical CDR3 is also encoded by other nucleotide sequences in the sample. The chain has TRBV10-2 and TRBJ1-5; 11 nucleotides match TRBD1. The V segment lost 6 bases and the J segment 4 bases; nucleotides outside the gene matches: 5. CDR1 and CDR2 (germline): WSHSY, SAAADI. This CDR3 has 15 residues. CDR3 region: CASSPGTGGNQPQHF. In DNA form, the CDR3 reads TGCGCCAGCAGCCCAGGGACAGGGGGAAATCAGCCCCAGCATTTT.

This chain connects TRBV28 to TRBJ2-2; D remains ambiguous. V dropped 5 bases and J dropped 1 base, with 11 bases sitting between them. The CDR3 has 15 amino acids. Germline loops: CDR1 MDHEN, CDR2 SYDVKM. The CDR3 protein is CASSTSTRNTGELFF. The CDR3, as DNA: TGTGCCAGCAGTACCAGCACTCGGAACACCGGGGAGCTGTTTTTT.

The chain links TRBV19 to TRBJ2-6; D might be TRBD2 (6 bases). Germline loops: CDR1 LNHDA, CDR2 SQIVND (reference sequence). The V and J ends lost 0 bases and 2 bases respectively, with 17 bases between them. The CDR3 spans 19 residues. CDR3 sequence: CASSIDLGGFRTGANVLTF. The CDR3 DNA reads as TGTGCCAGTAGTATAGATCTCGGGGGTTTTCGGACTGGGGCCAACGTCCTGACTTTC.

The chain is built from TRBV7-8 and TRBJ1-1, with 7 positions matching TRBD1. After removal of 6 bases from V and 5 bases from J, the junction contained 9 bases not matched to a gene. CDR3 length: 14 amino acids. Germline loops: CDR1 SGHVS, CDR2 FQNEAQ. The CDR3 spells CASSIPGGATEAFF. The DNA of the CDR3 is TGTGCCAGCAGTATCCCAGGGGGGGCGACTGAAGCTTTCTTT.

V and J are TRBV6-1 and TRBJ1-2; D call uncertain. This CDR3 is built from 13 residues. V was clipped by 3 bases and J by 3 bases, with 8 bases between them. Germline CDR1 MNHNS, CDR2 SASEGT. The CDR3 sequence: CASSDRQDYGYTF. CDR3 DNA: TGTGCCAGCAGTGACCGACAAGACTATGGCTACACCTTC.

The count of this clone is one. This chain links TRBV10-1 with TRBJ1-4; possibly TRBD1 for D (6 bases). The CDR3 totals 13 residues. CDR1 and CDR2 (germline): WNHNN, SYGVQD (reference sequence). The ends were cut back, 2 bases at V and 8 bases at J, with 9 bases in the middle. The DNA for the CDR3 is TGCGCCAGCAGTGAGAGTGGGACAGAAAAACTGTTTTTT. The encoded protein is CASSESGTEKLFF.

The J gene is TRBJ2-7, the V gene TRBV18; a possible D gene is TRBD2 (5 bases). CDR1 and CDR2 (germline): KGHSH, LQKENI. This CDR3 comprises 16 residues. The V end lost 3 bases, the J end lost 3 bases, and 18 bases lay between the germline ends. The DNA of the CDR3 is TGTGCCAGCTCACCCGAGGTAGGGAGTCAGCTCTACGAGCAGTACTTC. Translated, it gives CASSPEVGSQLYEQYF.

The V call is TRBV6-5, the J call TRBJ2-2; tentatively, D is TRBD1 (5 bases). The CDR3 has 15 amino acids. The V gene's germline CDR1 is MNHEY and CDR2 SVGAGI. Trimming took 5 bases from V and 7 from J, leaving 17 bases between them. The CDR3 is CASSRGRGLDGELFF. As DNA, the CDR3 is TGTGCCAGCAGTCGTGGTAGGGGTCTGGACGGGGAGCTGTTTTTT.

The chain carries TRBV5-1 and TRBJ1-1, with 8 bases aligning to TRBD1. The CDR3 is made up of 13 amino acids. The trim removed 5 bases at V and 6 bases at J, leaving 6 bases unmatched. Germline CDR1 is SGHRS and CDR2 is YFSETQ. The CDR3 region has the DNA TGCGCCAGCAGATACGGACAGGGCGCTGAAGCTTTCTTT. This codes for CASRYGQGAEAFF.

This clone was seen a single time. The V and J genes are TRBV9 and TRBJ2-5; D remains ambiguous. CDR1 is SGDLS and CDR2 is YYNGEE in the germline V gene. The CDR3 sequence is 13 residues long. V lost 0 bases and J 5 bases, leaving 8 bases between the germline ends. CDR3 region: CASSVGSRETQYF. CDR3 in DNA: TGTGCCAGCAGCGTAGGGAGTAGGGAGACCCAGTACTTC. The whole variable domain, filled in from reference TRBV9 and TRBJ2-5, reads DSGVTQTPKHLITATGQRVTLRCSPRSGDLSVYWYQQSLDQGLQFLIQYYNGEERAKGNILERFSAQQFPDLHSELNLSSLELGDSALYFCASSVGSRETQYFGPGTRLLVL.

The V call is TRBV11-2, the J call TRBJ2-2, with 7 bases that match TRBD2. After removal of 1 base from V and 5 bases from J, the junction contained 7 bases not matched to a gene. Germline-derived CDR1 and CDR2 are SGHAT and FQNNGV. This CDR3 comprises 16 residues. The CDR3 sequence: CASSLGAGVETGELFF. The DNA of the CDR3 is TGTGCCAGCAGCTTAGGGGCGGGAGTAGAAACCGGGGAGCTGTTTTTT.

In its sample, this clone was seen once. The chain recombines TRBV6-5 with TRBJ2-1, with 10 positions matching TRBD1. The V gene's germline CDR1 is MNHEY and CDR2 SVGAGI. The CDR3 runs to 16 residues. Germline trimming cut 4 bases from V and 6 bases from J; bases unmatched to any gene: 9. DNA of the CDR3: TGTGCCAGCAGTTCTCCCCGACAGGGGGCAGGCAATGAGCAGTTCTTC. Its protein is CASSSPRQGAGNEQFF.

CDR3 loop: CASSWGTFSTDTQYF. For the CDR3, the DNA is TGTGCCAGCAGTTGGGGTACTTTCAGCACAGATACGCAGTATTTT. This sequence joins TRBV27 and TRBJ2-3; no clear D gene. This CDR3 is built from 15 residues. The germline V gene encodes CDR1 MNHEY and CDR2 SMNVEV (reference sequence). The V end was cut by 4 bases, the J end by 0 bases, with 11 bases between.

V gene TRBV30 combines with J gene TRBJ2-1, with 10 bases matching TRBD2. The CDR3 sequence is 16 residues long. V dropped 3 bases and J dropped 2; count of bases not matched to a gene: 7. Germline V CDR1 and CDR2: GTSNPN, SVGIG (reference sequence). The CDR3 nucleotides are TGTGCCTGGAGGGATCTTACTAGCGGGGCCTACAATGAGCAGTTCTTC. Amino acid sequence: CAWRDLTSGAYNEQFF.

The chain uses TRBV4-1 and TRBJ2-3; TRBD1 aligns across 8 bases. Trimming cost V 1 base and J 1 base; bases outside gene matches: 4. This CDR3 comprises 16 residues. Germline-derived CDR1 and CDR2 are MGHRA and YSYEKL. CDR3 amino acids: CASSQGDRRGTDTQYF. The CDR3 DNA reads as TGCGCCAGCAGCCAAGGGGACAGGCGGGGCACAGATACGCAGTATTTT.

This clone was recorded only once. This rearrangement joins TRBV6-5 to TRBJ2-7; tentative D call: TRBD2 (5 bases). The ends were cut back, 6 bases at V and 0 bases at J, with 12 bases in the middle. Germline CDR1 reads MNHEY; CDR2 reads SVGAGI. This CDR3 has 14 residues. The DNA for the CDR3 is TGTGCCAGCAGGCGGACGGGAAGCTCCTACGAGCAGTACTTC. It translates to CASRRTGSSYEQYF.

This clone was observed once. The V gene is TRBV3-1 (or the pseudogene TRBV3-2), the J gene TRBJ2-2; D may match TRBD1 or TRBD2 (5 bases each). This CDR3 is 17 amino acids long. Germline loops: CDR1 LGHDT, CDR2 YNNKEL (reference sequence). V lost 4 bases and J lost 2, with 17 bases in between. The CDR3 nucleotides read TGTGCCAGCAGCCTTTATCCCGGGACGGTAAACACCGGGGAGCTGTTTTTT. This sequence encodes CASSLYPGTVNTGELFF.